These 19 T cell receptor beta chains came from one sample sequenced in a study of chemoradiotherapy in HPV16-positive cancers. Profiling relied on immunoSEQ multiplex PCR, and the TCRdb table lists in-frame clones only, not all of them. The table shows about 53,000 clones, with around 90% occurring only once. This sample comprised blood, obtained from a patient who underwent chemoradiotherapy. Source of these receptors: a human donor with HPV-associated anogenital cancer.

This sequence joins TRBV5-1 and TRBJ1-2; D gene uncertain. This CDR3 has 15 amino acids. The germline CDR1 and CDR2 sequences are SGHRS and YFSETQ. Trimming took 2 bases from V and 0 from J, leaving 11 bases between them. The CDR3 nucleotides read TGCGCCAGCAGCTTCGCCGCAGTTACTAACTATGGCTACACCTTC. Protein sequence: CASSFAAVTNYGYTF. The variable domain in full, with the rest retrieved from reference TRBV5-1 and TRBJ1-2, is KAGVTQTPRYLIKTRGQQVTLSCSPISGHRSVSWYQQTPGQGLQFLFEYFSETQRNKGNFPGRFSGRQFSNSRSEMNVSTLELGDSALYLCASSFAAVTNYGYTFGSGTRLTVV.

This clone appeared once. The chain is built from TRBV5-1 and TRBJ1-1, with 8 bases aligning to TRBD1. V gave up 3 bases and J gave up 4 bases; unmatched junction bases: 5. CDR3 length equals 14 residues. Germline values: CDR1 SGHRS, CDR2 YFSETQ. This chain's CDR3 is CASSSTTGGTEAFF. The CDR3 DNA sequence: TGCGCCAGCAGCTCAACCACAGGGGGCACTGAAGCTTTCTTT.

The chain is built from TRBV4-2 and TRBJ2-1, with TRBD2 matching 8 bases. There are 18 residues in the CDR3. V shed 1 base and J 0 bases; nucleotides not matched to a gene: 8. Germline V gene lookup returns CDR1 LGHNA and CDR2 YNFKEQ. CDR3 sequence: CASSQGTGGGSSYNEQFF. The CDR3 DNA follows: TGTGCCAGCAGCCAAGGGACGGGCGGGGGGAGCTCCTACAATGAGCAGTTCTTC.

This chain links TRBV6-5 with TRBJ2-7; no clear D. Germline V CDR1 and CDR2: MNHEY, SVGAGI. This CDR3 is 13 amino acids long. V lost 2 bases to trimming and J lost 1 base, with 6 bases between them. This CDR3 is CASSYRVSYEQYF. CDR3 nucleotides: TGTGCCAGCAGTTACAGGGTTTCCTACGAGCAGTACTTC.

The CDR3: CASSGGTGKNSPLHF. The CDR3 nucleotides are TGTGCCAGCAGTGGGGGGACAGGGAAAAATTCACCCCTCCACTTT. The chain links TRBV27 to TRBJ1-6; 9 nucleotides match TRBD1. V was clipped by 5 bases and J by 7 bases; unmatched bases: 6. The CDR3 runs 15 residues. Germline CDR1 reads MNHEY; CDR2 reads SMNVEV (reference sequence).

CDR3 DNA sequence: TGTGCCTGGAGTGTACCTGGGATTGGGTACGAGCAGTACTTC. Encoded protein: CAWSVPGIGYEQYF. The chain has TRBV30 and TRBJ2-7; D uncertain. Germline V gene lookup returns CDR1 GTSNPN and CDR2 SVGIG (reference sequence). Trimming pared 0 bases from V and 4 bases from J, leaving 13 bases between. CDR3 length: 14 amino acids.

The rearrangement uses TRBV11-2 and TRBJ2-4; 8 bases map to TRBD2. This CDR3 has 17 amino acids. V was clipped by 1 base and J by 1 base; unmatched bases: 6. Germline V gene data show CDR1 as SGHAT and CDR2 as FQNNGV. Written as DNA, the CDR3 is TGTGCCAGCAGCTTAGCTGGCGGGGGGCTTGCCAAAAACATTCAGTACTTC. Residues: CASSLAGGGLAKNIQYF.

The chain couples TRBV2 to TRBJ2-3, with 7 positions matching TRBD1. The V and J ends lost 3 bases and 2 bases, in that order; junction bases with no gene match: 5. The CDR3 runs to 15 residues. Germline V lookup: CDR1 SNHLY, CDR2 FYNNEI. The CDR3 sequence: CASSDEQGFTDTQYF. For the CDR3, the DNA is TGTGCCAGCAGTGATGAACAGGGGTTCACAGATACGCAGTATTTT.

V gene TRBV13 combines with J gene TRBJ1-3; D gene unclear. This CDR3 is built from 13 residues. Germline CDR1 PRHDT, CDR2 FYEKMQ (reference sequence). V dropped 5 bases and J dropped 0 bases, with 5 bases sitting between them. CDR3 bases: TGTGCCAGCAGCCACAGCTCTGGAAACACCATATATTTT. Translation gives CASSHSSGNTIYF. Full variable domain (missing parts from reference TRBV13 and TRBJ1-3): AAGVIQSPRHLIKEKRETATLKCYPIPRHDTVYWYQQGPGQDPQFLISFYEKMQSDKGSIPDRFSAQQFSDYHSELNMSSLELGDSALYFCASSHSSGNTIYFGEGSWLTVV.

The rearrangement joins TRBV4-3 to TRBJ2-3, with TRBD2 matching over 7 bases. This CDR3 is built from 16 residues. The V gene's germline CDR1 is LGHNA and CDR2 YSLEER. V was pared by 1 base and J by 5 bases, with 9 bases of the junction left unmatched. The CDR3 DNA reads TGCGCCAGCAGCCAAGGAGGGCGGGAGAGGCGAGATACGCAGTATTTT. It yields the protein CASSQGGRERRDTQYF.

The chain uses TRBV30 and TRBJ1-3; D unclear. V was pared by 0 bases and J by 0 bases, with 9 bases between. The CDR3 runs to 15 residues. Germline V gene data show CDR1 as GTSNPN and CDR2 as SVGIG (reference sequence). CDR3 sequence reads: CAWSVGGNSGNTIYF. CDR3 nucleotides: TGTGCCTGGAGTGTAGGAGGTAACTCTGGAAACACCATATATTTT. Full variable domain (outside the CDR3, taken from reference TRBV30 and TRBJ1-3): SQTIHQWPATLVQPVGSPLSLECTVEGTSNPNLYWYRQAAGRGLQLLFYSVGIGQISSEVPQNLSASRPQDRQFILSSKKLLLSDSGFYLCAWSVGGNSGNTIYFGEGSWLTVV.

The V and J genes are TRBV18 and TRBJ2-3, with TRBD1 matching 8 bases. Germline loops: CDR1 KGHSH, CDR2 LQKENI. CDR3 size: 13 residues. After removal of 8 bases from V and 1 base from J, the junction contained 2 bases not matched to a gene. CDR3 residues: CASETGGTDTQYF. CDR3 sequence (DNA): TGTGCCAGCGAGACAGGGGGCACAGATACGCAGTATTTT.

V gene TRBV19 combines with J gene TRBJ2-5; the D gene is possibly TRBD1 (6 bases). Trimming stripped 8 bases from V and 5 bases from J, with 18 bases between. This CDR3 contains 14 residues. CDR1 is LNHDA and CDR2 is SQIVND in the germline V gene (reference sequence). The CDR3 DNA is TGTGCCAGTTCCTTCGGACAGAACAAGGAGACCCAGTACTTC. It yields the protein CASSFGQNKETQYF.

V gene TRBV9 combines with J gene TRBJ2-7, with a tentative D call TRBD1 (6 bases). V gave up 4 bases and J gave up 5 bases, with 19 bases separating them. The CDR3 loop spans 15 amino acids. Per the germline V gene, CDR1 is SGDLS and CDR2 is YYNGEE. The DNA for the CDR3 is TGTGCCAGCAGCCCGTCGCCCGGTAAGGGGGACGAGCAGTACTTC. This gives the protein CASSPSPGKGDEQYF.

The chain has TRBV27 and TRBJ2-5, with 12 positions matching TRBD2. CDR1 MNHEY and CDR2 SMNVEV come from the germline V gene (reference sequence). The V segment lost 6 bases and the J segment 2 bases; nucleotides outside the gene matches: 4. The length of the CDR3 is 15 residues. The CDR3 loop reads CASRGLAGNQETQYF. The CDR3 nucleotides read TGTGCCAGCAGAGGACTAGCGGGAAATCAAGAGACCCAGTACTTC.

The CDR3 DNA reads TGTGCCAGCAGCTTTAGGCAAGGAAGAAACACTGAAGCTTTCTTT. The encoded protein is CASSFRQGRNTEAFF. The V and J genes are TRBV7-9 and TRBJ1-1; D is undetermined. Between the trimmed V and J ends, which lost 3 bases and 2 bases, there was a span of 13 bases. Germline V gene sequence: CDR1 SEHNR, CDR2 FQNEAQ (reference sequence). This CDR3 region has 15 residues.

This rearrangement joins TRBV2 to TRBJ1-6; TRBD1 aligns across 7 bases. The CDR3 loop spans 15 amino acids. The ends lost 7 bases at V and 3 bases at J; junction bases unmatched: 6. CDR1 is SNHLY, CDR2 FYNNEI, per germline. In DNA, the CDR3 is TGTGCCAGCACTCCCGACAGGGACTATAATTCACCCCTCCACTTT. Translation gives CASTPDRDYNSPLHF.

V usage is TRBV5-5 and J usage is TRBJ1-4, with D perhaps TRBD1 (6 bases). Germline V gene sequence: CDR1 SGHKS, CDR2 YYEKEE (reference sequence). The CDR3 loop spans 16 amino acids. Between the trimmed V and J ends, which lost 4 bases and 2 bases, there was a span of 15 bases. CDR3: CASSPNQGRTNEKLFF. The CDR3 DNA is TGTGCCAGCAGCCCGAATCAGGGGCGCACTAATGAAAAACTGTTTTTT.

The chain combines TRBV13 with TRBJ1-5; D not certain. The CDR3 has 16 residues. V was shortened by 0 bases and J by 4 bases, with 13 bases between the two germline ends. CDR1 is PRHDT, CDR2 FYEKMQ, per germline (reference sequence). CDR3 in DNA: TGTGCCAGCAGCTTAGGCCGTAGCGGAGGAAATCAGCCCCAGCATTTT. Its protein is CASSLGRSGGNQPQHF.